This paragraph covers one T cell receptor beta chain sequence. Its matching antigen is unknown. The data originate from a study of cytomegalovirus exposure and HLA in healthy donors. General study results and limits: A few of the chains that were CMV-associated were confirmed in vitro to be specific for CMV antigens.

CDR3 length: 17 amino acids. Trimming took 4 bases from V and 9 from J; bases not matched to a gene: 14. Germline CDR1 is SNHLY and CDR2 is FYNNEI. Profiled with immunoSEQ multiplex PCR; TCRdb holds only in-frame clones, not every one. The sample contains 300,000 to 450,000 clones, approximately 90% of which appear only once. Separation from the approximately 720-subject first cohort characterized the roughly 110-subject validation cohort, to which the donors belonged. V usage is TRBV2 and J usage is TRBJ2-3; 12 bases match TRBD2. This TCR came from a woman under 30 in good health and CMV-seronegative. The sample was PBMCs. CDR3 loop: CASSGLAGVGFGGTQYF. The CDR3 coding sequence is TGTGCCAGCAGTGGACTAGCGGGAGTTGGGTTCGGGGGGACGCAGTATTTT.